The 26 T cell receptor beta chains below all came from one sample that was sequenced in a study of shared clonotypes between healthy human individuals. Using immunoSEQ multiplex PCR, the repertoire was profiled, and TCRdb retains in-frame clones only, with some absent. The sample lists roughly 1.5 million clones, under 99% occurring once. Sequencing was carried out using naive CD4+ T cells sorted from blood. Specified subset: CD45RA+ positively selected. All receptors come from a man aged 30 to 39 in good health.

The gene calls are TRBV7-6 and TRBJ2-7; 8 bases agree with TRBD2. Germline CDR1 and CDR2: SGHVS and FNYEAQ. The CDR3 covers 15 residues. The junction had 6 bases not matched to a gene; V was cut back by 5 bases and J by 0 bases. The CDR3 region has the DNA TGTGCCAGCAGCCCTTCACTAGCGGACTCCTACGAGCAGTACTTC. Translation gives CASSPSLADSYEQYF.

Here the CDR3 DNA reads TGCAGCGTTGAGGGGACAGTTACCTCTGAAGCTTTCTTT. Amino acids: CSVEGTVTSEAFF. The chain is built from TRBV29-1 and TRBJ1-1; 7 bases map to TRBD1. The CDR3 extends over 13 amino acids. With V trimmed by 3 bases and J by 6 bases, 7 bases remained unmatched. Germline-derived CDR1 and CDR2 are SQVTM and ANQGSEA.

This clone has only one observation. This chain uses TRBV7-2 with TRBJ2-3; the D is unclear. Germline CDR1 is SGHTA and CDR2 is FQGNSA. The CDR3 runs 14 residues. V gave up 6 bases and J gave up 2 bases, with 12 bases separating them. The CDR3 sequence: CASSSRASTDTQYF. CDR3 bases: TGTGCCAGCAGTTCCCGGGCATCCACAGATACGCAGTATTTT.

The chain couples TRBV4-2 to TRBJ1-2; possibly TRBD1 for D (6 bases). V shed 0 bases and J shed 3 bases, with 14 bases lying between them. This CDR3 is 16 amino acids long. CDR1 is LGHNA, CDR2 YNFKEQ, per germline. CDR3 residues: CASSQDGGGSYYGYTF. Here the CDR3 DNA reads TGTGCCAGCAGCCAAGATGGAGGGGGATCTTACTATGGCTACACCTTC.

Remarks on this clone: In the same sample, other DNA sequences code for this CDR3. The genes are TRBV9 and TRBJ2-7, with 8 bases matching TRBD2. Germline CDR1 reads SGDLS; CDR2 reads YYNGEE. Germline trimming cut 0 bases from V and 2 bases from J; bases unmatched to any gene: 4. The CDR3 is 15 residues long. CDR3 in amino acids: CASSVGAGAAYEQYF. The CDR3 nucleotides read TGTGCCAGCAGCGTAGGAGCGGGGGCGGCCTACGAGCAGTACTTC.

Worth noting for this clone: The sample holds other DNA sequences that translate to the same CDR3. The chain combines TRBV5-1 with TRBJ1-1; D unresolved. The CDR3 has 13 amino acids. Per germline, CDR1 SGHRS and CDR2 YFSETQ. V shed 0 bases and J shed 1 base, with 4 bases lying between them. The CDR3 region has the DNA TGCGCCAGCAGCTTGGTGTCGAACACTGAAGCTTTCTTT. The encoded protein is CASSLVSNTEAFF. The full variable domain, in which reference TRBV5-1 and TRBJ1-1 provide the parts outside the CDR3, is KAGVTQTPRYLIKTRGQQVTLSCSPISGHRSVSWYQQTPGQGLQFLFEYFSETQRNKGNFPGRFSGRQFSNSRSEMNVSTLELGDSALYLCASSLVSNTEAFFGQGTRLTVV.

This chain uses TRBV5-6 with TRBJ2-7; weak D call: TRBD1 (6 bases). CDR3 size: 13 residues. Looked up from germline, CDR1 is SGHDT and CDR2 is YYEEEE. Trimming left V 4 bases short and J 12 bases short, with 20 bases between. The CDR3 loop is CASSPQGVGRAYF. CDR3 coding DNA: TGTGCCAGCAGCCCACAGGGAGTTGGTAGGGCGTACTTC.

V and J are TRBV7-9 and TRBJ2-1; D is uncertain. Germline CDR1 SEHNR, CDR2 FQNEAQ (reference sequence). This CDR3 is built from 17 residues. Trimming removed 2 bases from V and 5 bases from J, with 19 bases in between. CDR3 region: CASSLPSAGQPNNEQFF. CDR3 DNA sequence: TGTGCCAGCAGCTTACCATCGGCCGGGCAGCCCAACAATGAGCAGTTCTTC.

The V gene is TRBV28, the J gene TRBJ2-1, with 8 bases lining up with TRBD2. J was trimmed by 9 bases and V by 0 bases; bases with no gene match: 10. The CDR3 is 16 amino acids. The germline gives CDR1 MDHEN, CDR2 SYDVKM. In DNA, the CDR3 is TGTGCCAGCAGTTTATGGGGTAGCGGGACTCAAACTGAGCAGTTCTTC. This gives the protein CASSLWGSGTQTEQFF.

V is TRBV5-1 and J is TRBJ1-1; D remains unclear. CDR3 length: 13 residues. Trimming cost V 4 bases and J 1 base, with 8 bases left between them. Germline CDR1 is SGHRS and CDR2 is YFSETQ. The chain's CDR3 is CASSERTNTEAFF. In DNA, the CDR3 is TGCGCCAGCAGCGAGAGGACGAACACTGAAGCTTTCTTT.

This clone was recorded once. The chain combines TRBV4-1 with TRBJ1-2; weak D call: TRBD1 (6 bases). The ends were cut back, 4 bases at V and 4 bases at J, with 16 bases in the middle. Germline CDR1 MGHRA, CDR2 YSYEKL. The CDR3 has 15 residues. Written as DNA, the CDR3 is TGCGCCAGCAGCCGCGAGGCAGGGGTCCCCTATGGCTACACCTTC. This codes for CASSREAGVPYGYTF.

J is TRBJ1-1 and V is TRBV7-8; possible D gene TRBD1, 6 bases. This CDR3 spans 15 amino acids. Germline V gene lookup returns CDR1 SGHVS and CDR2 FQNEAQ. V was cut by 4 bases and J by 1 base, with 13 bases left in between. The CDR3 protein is CASSSRGGRNTEAFF. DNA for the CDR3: TGTGCCAGCAGCTCTCGAGGGGGGCGGAACACTGAAGCTTTCTTT.

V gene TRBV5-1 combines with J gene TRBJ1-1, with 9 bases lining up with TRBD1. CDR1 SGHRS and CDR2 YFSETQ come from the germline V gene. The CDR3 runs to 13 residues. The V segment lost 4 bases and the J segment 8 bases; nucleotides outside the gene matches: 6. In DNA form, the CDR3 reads TGCGCCAGCAGCCCGCCCGGACAGGGGGAAGCTTTCTTT. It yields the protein CASSPPGQGEAFF.

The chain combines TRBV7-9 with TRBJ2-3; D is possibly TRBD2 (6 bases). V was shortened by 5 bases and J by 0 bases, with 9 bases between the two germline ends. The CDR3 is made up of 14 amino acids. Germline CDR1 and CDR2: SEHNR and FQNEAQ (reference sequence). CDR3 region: CASSPSESTDTQYF. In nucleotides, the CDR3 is TGTGCCAGCAGCCCTAGCGAGAGCACAGATACGCAGTATTTT.

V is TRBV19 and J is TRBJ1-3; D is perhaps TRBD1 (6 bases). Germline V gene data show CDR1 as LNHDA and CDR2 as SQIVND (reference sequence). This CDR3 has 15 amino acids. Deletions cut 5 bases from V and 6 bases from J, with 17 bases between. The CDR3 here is CASSAGQLLENTIYF. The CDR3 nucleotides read TGTGCCAGTAGTGCGGGACAACTACTCGAAAACACCATATATTTT.

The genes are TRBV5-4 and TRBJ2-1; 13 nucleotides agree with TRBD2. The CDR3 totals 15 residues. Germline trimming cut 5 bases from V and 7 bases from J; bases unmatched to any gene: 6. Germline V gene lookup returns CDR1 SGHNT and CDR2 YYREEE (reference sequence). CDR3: CASSQPGLAGNEQFF. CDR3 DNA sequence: TGTGCCAGCAGTCAACCGGGACTAGCGGGAAATGAGCAGTTCTTC.

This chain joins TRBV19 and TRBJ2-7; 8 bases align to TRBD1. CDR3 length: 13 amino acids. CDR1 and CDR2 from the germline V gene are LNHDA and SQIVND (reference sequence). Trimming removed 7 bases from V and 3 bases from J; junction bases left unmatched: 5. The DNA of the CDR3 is TGTGCCAGTAAGGACAGGGAAAGCTACGAGCAGTACTTC. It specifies CASKDRESYEQYF.

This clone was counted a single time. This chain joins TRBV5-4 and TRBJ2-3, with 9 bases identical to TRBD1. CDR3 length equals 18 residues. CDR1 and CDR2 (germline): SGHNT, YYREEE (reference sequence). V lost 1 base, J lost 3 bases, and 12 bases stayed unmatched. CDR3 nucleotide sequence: TGTGCCAGCAGCTTGCGCCTCTCCGGGACAGGGTTAACAGATACGCAGTATTTT. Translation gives CASSLRLSGTGLTDTQYF.

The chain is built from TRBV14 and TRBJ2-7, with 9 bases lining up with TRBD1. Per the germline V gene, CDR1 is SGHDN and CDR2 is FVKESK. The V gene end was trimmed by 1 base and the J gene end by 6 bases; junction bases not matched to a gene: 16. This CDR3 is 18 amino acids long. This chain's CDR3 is CASSQGRGYGTGLSEQYF. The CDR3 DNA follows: TGTGCCAGCAGCCAAGGTCGTGGGTACGGGACAGGGTTGTCCGAGCAGTACTTC.

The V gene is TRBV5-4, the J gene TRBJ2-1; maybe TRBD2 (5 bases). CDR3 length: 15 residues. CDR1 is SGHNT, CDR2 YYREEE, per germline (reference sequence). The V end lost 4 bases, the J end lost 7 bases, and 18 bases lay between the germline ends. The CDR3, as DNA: TGTGCCAGCAGCGCCCACGGAAGGACGGGAAATGAGCAGTTCTTC. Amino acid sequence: CASSAHGRTGNEQFF.

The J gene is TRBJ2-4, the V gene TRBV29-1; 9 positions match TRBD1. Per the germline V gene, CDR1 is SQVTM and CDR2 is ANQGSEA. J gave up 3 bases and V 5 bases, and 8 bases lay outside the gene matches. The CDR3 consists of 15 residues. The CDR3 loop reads CSVRDPTGGKNIQYF. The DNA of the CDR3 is TGCAGCGTTCGGGATCCGACAGGGGGCAAAAACATTCAGTACTTC.

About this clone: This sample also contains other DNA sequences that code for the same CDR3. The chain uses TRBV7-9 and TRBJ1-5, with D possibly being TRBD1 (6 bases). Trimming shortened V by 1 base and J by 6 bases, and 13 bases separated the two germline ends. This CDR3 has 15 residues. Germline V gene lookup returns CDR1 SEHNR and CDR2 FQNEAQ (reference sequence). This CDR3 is CASSLGPGGGQPQHF. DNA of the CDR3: TGTGCCAGCAGCTTAGGGCCGGGAGGGGGTCAGCCCCAGCATTTT.

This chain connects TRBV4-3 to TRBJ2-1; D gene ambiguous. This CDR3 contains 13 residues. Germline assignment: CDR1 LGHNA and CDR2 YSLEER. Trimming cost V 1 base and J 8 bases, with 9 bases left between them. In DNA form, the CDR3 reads TGCGCCAGCAGCCAAGTTGGGTTTGATGAGCAGTTCTTC. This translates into CASSQVGFDEQFF.

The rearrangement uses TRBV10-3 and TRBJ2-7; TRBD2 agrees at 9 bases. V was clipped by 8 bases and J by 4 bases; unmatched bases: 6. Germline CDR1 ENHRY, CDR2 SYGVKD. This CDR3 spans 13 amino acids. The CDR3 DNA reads TGTGCCATCTTTAGCGGGAGTACATACGAGCAGTACTTC. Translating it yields CAIFSGSTYEQYF.

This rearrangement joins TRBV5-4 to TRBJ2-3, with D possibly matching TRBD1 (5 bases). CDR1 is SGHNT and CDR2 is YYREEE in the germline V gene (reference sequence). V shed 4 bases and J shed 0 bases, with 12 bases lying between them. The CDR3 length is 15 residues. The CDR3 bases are TGTGCCAGCAGCATAAGACAGATTAGCACAGATACGCAGTATTTT. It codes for CASSIRQISTDTQYF. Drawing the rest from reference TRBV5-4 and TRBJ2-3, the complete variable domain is ETGVTQSPTHLIKTRGQQVTLRCSSQSGHNTVSWYQQALGQGPQFIFQYYREEENGRGNFPPRFSGLQFPNYSSELNVNALELDDSALYLCASSIRQISTDTQYFGPGTRLTVL.

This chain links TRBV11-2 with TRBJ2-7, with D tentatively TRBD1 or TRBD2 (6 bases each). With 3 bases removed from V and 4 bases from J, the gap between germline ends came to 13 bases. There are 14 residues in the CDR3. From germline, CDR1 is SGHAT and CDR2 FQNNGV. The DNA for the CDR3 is TGTGCCAGCAGCTTTCGGGGGCAGGTGTACGAGCAGTACTTC. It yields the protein CASSFRGQVYEQYF.